Following are 11 T cell receptor beta chains from one sample sequenced in a study of identical twins. TCRdb ran MiXCR on the 5' RACE reads and lists one entry per CDR3 protein. The sample yields 470,000 or so distinct CDR3 sequences, less than 25% seen once. These sequences were also reported in another study, on T cells expressing NK-cell markers.

The sample comprised CD4+ T cells sorted from blood. These receptors were collected from a woman aged 18-30 years in good health.

The chain is built from TRBV9 and TRBJ2-3, with D perhaps TRBD2 (6 bases). Germline assignment: CDR1 SGDLS and CDR2 YYNGEE. The V end was cut by 3 bases, the J end by 2 bases, with 16 bases between. CDR3 length: 16 amino acids. CDR3 coding DNA: TGTGCCAGCAGCGCCCCTCCCGGGACTTTCACAGATACGCAGTATTTT. Its protein is CASSAPPGTFTDTQYF.

This rearrangement joins TRBV4-3 to TRBJ2-1; D not resolved. The V gene's germline CDR1 is LGHNA and CDR2 YSLEER. The V end was cut by 0 bases, the J end by 15 bases, with 15 bases between. This CDR3 spans 13 amino acids. Written as DNA, the CDR3 is TGCGCCAGCAGCCAAGATACGGCTGGGGTTCGGTTCTTC. Protein sequence: CASSQDTAGVRFF.

This clonotype appeared many times. This chain connects TRBV10-3 to TRBJ2-1; D possibly corresponds to TRBD1 (6 bases). Germline loops: CDR1 ENHRY, CDR2 SYGVKD. V was pared by 5 bases and J by 5 bases, with 7 bases between. CDR3 size: 12 residues. CDR3 residues: CAISPGDNEQFF. In DNA, the CDR3 is TGTGCCATCAGTCCAGGGGACAATGAGCAGTTCTTC.

This chain joins TRBV5-1 and TRBJ2-2, with 12 bases aligning to TRBD2. Trimming took 4 bases from V and 5 from J; bases not matched to a gene: 6. The CDR3 sequence is 16 residues long. Germline CDR1 SGHRS, CDR2 YFSETQ. CDR3 residues: CASSLHTSGGTGELFF. CDR3 in DNA: TGCGCCAGCAGCCTCCACACTAGCGGGGGGACCGGGGAGCTGTTTTTT.

Ten or more counts support this clonotype. CDR3 bases: TGTGCCAGCAGTCTACCACGAACGGCGAACTACGAGCAGTACTTC. It translates to CASSLPRTANYEQYF. The V gene is TRBV7-9, the J gene TRBJ2-7; the D is unclear. The CDR3 is 15 amino acids. V was cut by 6 bases and J by 3 bases, with 18 bases left in between. The germline V gene has CDR1 SEHNR and CDR2 FQNEAQ (reference sequence).

This clonotype was detected a few times. The rearrangement links TRBV20-1 to TRBJ2-7, with 9 positions matching TRBD2. CDR3 length equals 19 residues. Trimming cost V 3 bases and J 3 bases; bases outside gene matches: 21. Germline V gives CDR1 DFQATT, CDR2 SNEGSKA (reference sequence). The CDR3: CSARGLAGSSPISFYEQYF. CDR3 nucleotides: TGCAGTGCTAGGGGGCTAGCGGGATCATCCCCCATTTCCTTCTACGAGCAGTACTTC.

This clonotype was observed a few times. The rearrangement uses TRBV14 and TRBJ2-1; D may be TRBD2 (6 bases). CDR3 length equals 13 residues. The V gene's germline CDR1 is SGHDN and CDR2 FVKESK. The V end lost 8 bases, the J end lost 0 bases, and 8 bases lay between the germline ends. CDR3: CASGRNSYNEQFF. DNA of the CDR3: TGTGCCAGCGGGAGGAACTCCTACAATGAGCAGTTCTTC.

The rearrangement links TRBV5-1 to TRBJ2-1, with 14 bases lining up with TRBD2. Losses at the gene ends were 3 bases for V and 10 bases for J; bases not matched to a gene: 15. The CDR3 runs to 18 residues. Germline values: CDR1 SGHRS, CDR2 YFSETQ. The CDR3: CASSSGLISGTSGSEQFF. The CDR3 DNA reads TGCGCCAGCAGCTCGGGCCTAATATCCGGGACTAGCGGGAGCGAGCAGTTCTTC.

V usage is TRBV7-2 and J usage is TRBJ2-5, with D uncertain. The V gene lost 5 bases and the J gene lost 2 bases, with 12 bases spanning the gap. The CDR3 spans 14 residues. The V gene's germline CDR1 is SGHTA and CDR2 FQGNSA. CDR3 sequence: CASSPPTIQETQYF. The CDR3 DNA reads as TGTGCCAGCAGCCCTCCTACTATTCAAGAGACCCAGTACTTC.

This clonotype was seen only a few times. The chain links TRBV12-3 or TRBV12-4 to TRBJ2-7; 8 bases line up with TRBD1. J gave up 3 bases and V 7 bases, and 8 bases lay outside the gene matches. CDR3 length: 14 amino acids. As DNA, the CDR3 is TGTGCCAGCACCATGACCGGACAGGGCTACGAGCAGTACTTC. Protein sequence: CASTMTGQGYEQYF.

A few counts support this clonotype. V and J are TRBV6-1 and TRBJ2-1, with D possibly matching TRBD1 (5 bases). CDR1 and CDR2 (germline): MNHNS, SASEGT. V lost 6 bases to trimming and J lost 8 bases, with 11 bases between them. This CDR3 contains 12 residues. DNA for the CDR3: TGTGCCAGCAGCTCTCTCAGGGATGAGCAGTTCTTC. Protein: CASSSLRDEQFF.